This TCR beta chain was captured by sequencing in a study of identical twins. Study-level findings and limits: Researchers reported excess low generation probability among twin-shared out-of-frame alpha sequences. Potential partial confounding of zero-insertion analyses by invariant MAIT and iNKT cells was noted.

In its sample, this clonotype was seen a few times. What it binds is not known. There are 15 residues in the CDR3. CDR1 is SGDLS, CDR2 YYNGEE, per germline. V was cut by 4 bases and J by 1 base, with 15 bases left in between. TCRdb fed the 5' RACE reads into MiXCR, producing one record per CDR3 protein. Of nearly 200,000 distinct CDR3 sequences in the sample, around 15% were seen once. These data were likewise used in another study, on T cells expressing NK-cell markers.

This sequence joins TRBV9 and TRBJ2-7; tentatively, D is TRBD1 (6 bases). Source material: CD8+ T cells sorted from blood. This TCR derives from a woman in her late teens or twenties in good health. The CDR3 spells CASSLQGSASYEQYF. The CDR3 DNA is TGTGCCAGCAGCCTACAGGGTAGTGCGTCCTACGAGCAGTACTTC.